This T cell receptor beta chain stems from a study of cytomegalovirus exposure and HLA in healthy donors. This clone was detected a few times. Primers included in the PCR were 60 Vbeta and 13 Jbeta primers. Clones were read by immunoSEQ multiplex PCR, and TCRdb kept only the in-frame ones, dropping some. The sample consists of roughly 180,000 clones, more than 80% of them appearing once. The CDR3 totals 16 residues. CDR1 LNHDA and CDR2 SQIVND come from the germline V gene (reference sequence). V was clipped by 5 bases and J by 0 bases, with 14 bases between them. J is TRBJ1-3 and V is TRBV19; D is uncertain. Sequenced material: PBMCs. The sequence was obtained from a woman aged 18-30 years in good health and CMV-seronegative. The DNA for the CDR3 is TGTGCCAGTAGTGACCGTCGTTCTAGCTCTGGAAACACCATATATTTT. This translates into CASSDRRSSSGNTIYF.